Below, 14 T cell receptor beta chains from the same sample are listed, as sequenced in a study of CD8 T cells in Susac syndrome. Reverse transcription of about 0.5 to 1 ug RNA was performed with random hexamers. TCRdb redid the calling of the immunoSEQ multiplex PCR reads with MiXCR, one entry per CDR3 protein. The table shows about 80,000 distinct CDR3 sequences, with 90% to 95% occurring only once. Sequenced sample: CD8+ T cells from PBMCs. The receptors were sampled from a human donor with Susac syndrome.

J is TRBJ2-4 and V is TRBV11-1; 10 positions agree with TRBD1. Unmatched junction bases numbered 5, after V lost 1 base and J lost 8 bases. There are 15 residues in the CDR3. Germline V gene sequence: CDR1 SGHAT, CDR2 FQDESV (reference sequence). CDR3 region: CASSLVGTGAHIQYF. The CDR3 nucleotides read TGTGCCAGCAGCTTAGTTGGGACAGGGGCGCACATTCAGTACTTC.

CDR3 sequence reads: CASRRTGGEPHF. DNA of the CDR3: TGTGCCAGCCGCAGAACAGGGGGCGAACCTCATTTT. V and J are TRBV27 and TRBJ1-5; TRBD1 agrees at 9 bases. This CDR3 region has 12 residues. Trimming cost V 8 bases and J 16 bases; bases outside gene matches: 12. The germline V gene encodes CDR1 MNHEY and CDR2 SMNVEV (reference sequence).

V usage is TRBV13 and J usage is TRBJ1-4, with 7 nucleotides matching TRBD1. V gave up 7 bases and J gave up 5 bases; unmatched junction bases: 7. Germline V gives CDR1 PRHDT, CDR2 FYEKMQ (reference sequence). The CDR3 runs to 14 residues. The DNA for the CDR3 is TGTGCCAGCACCCAGGGACAGAGAAATGAAAAACTGTTTTTT. Amino acid sequence: CASTQGQRNEKLFF. Full variable domain (missing parts from reference TRBV13 and TRBJ1-4): AAGVIQSPRHLIKEKRETATLKCYPIPRHDTVYWYQQGPGQDPQFLISFYEKMQSDKGSIPDRFSAQQFSDYHSELNMSSLELGDSALYFCASTQGQRNEKLFFGSGTQLSVL.

This clonotype was seen a single time. The chain has TRBV5-4 and TRBJ2-7; D is unclear. CDR1 is SGHNT and CDR2 is YYREEE in the germline V gene (reference sequence). Trimming removed 0 bases from V and 0 bases from J, with 10 bases in between. The CDR3 totals 15 residues. CDR3: CASSLVSDLSYEQYF. Here the CDR3 DNA reads TGTGCCAGCAGCTTGGTGAGCGACCTCTCCTACGAGCAGTACTTC.

The chain links TRBV10-3 to TRBJ1-4; TRBD1 is a possible D gene (6 bases). CDR3 size: 15 residues. CDR1 and CDR2 from the germline V gene are ENHRY and SYGVKD. Trimming shortened V by 5 bases and J by 8 bases, and 18 bases separated the two germline ends. The CDR3 loop is CAISKNRASLEKLFF. The DNA of the CDR3 is TGTGCCATCAGTAAAAACAGGGCGAGTTTAGAAAAACTGTTTTTT.

The rearrangement links TRBV5-4 to TRBJ2-1, with D possibly being TRBD1 (5 bases). With 3 bases removed from V and 1 base from J, the gap between germline ends came to 11 bases. This CDR3 region has 15 residues. CDR1 is SGHNT and CDR2 is YYREEE in the germline V gene (reference sequence). The CDR3: CASSWEGESYNEQFF. The CDR3 DNA sequence: TGTGCCAGCAGCTGGGAAGGGGAATCCTACAATGAGCAGTTCTTC.

The rearrangement links TRBV9 to TRBJ2-3, with D perhaps TRBD2 (5 bases). Trimming pared 4 bases from V and 0 bases from J, leaving 12 bases between. CDR3 length: 15 amino acids. CDR1 SGDLS and CDR2 YYNGEE come from the germline V gene. The CDR3 reads CASSTKSGSTDTQYF. CDR3 DNA: TGTGCCAGCAGCACTAAGAGCGGAAGCACAGATACGCAGTATTTT.

The chain carries TRBV29-1 and TRBJ2-7, with D perhaps matching TRBD2 (6 bases). The CDR3 length is 12 residues. V was cut by 7 bases and J by 0 bases, with 10 bases left in between. From germline, CDR1 is SQVTM and CDR2 ANQGSEA. CDR3 DNA sequence: TGCAGCGCGGGACTTACCTCCTACGAGCAGTACTTC. Protein product: CSAGLTSYEQYF.

The chain links TRBV6-4 to TRBJ2-2; possible D gene TRBD2, 6 bases. This CDR3 spans 13 amino acids. Trimming stripped 5 bases from V and 4 bases from J, with 8 bases between. Germline CDR1 MRHNA, CDR2 SNTAGT. CDR3 in amino acids: CASSTTSTGELFF. The CDR3 DNA reads TGTGCCAGCAGTACGACTAGCACCGGGGAGCTGTTTTTT.

This rearrangement joins TRBV7-3 to TRBJ2-1; 10 nucleotides match TRBD2. Germline loops: CDR1 SGHTA, CDR2 FQGTGA. The CDR3 has 15 amino acids. V shed 0 bases and J 8 bases; nucleotides not matched to a gene: 4. CDR3 region: CASSLTPGTSDEQFF. The CDR3 region has the DNA TGTGCCAGCAGCTTAACTCCGGGGACTAGCGATGAGCAGTTCTTC.

The rearrangement joins TRBV7-9 to TRBJ2-5; weak D call: TRBD2 (7 bases). Per germline, CDR1 SEHNR and CDR2 FQNEAQ (reference sequence). The CDR3 has 16 residues. The germline V and J ends were trimmed by 5 bases and 0 bases, with 16 bases remaining between them. The CDR3 spells CASSQTGGADQETQYF. The CDR3 DNA reads as TGTGCCAGCAGCCAGACTGGGGGGGCGGACCAAGAGACCCAGTACTTC.

The CDR3 DNA reads TGCAGCGTCGCCGGGACAGGGTTCGAGCAGTACTTC. Translating it yields CSVAGTGFEQYF. The chain is built from TRBV29-1 and TRBJ2-7, with 9 bases identical to TRBD1. V gave up 6 bases and J gave up 6 bases; unmatched junction bases: 6. Germline CDR1 is SQVTM and CDR2 is ANQGSEA. The CDR3 has 12 amino acids.

The chain links TRBV4-3 to TRBJ2-1, with 7 bases aligning to TRBD2. The CDR3 covers 18 residues. The J segment lost 2 bases and the V segment lost 1 base, leaving 11 bases of the junction unmatched. CDR1 LGHNA and CDR2 YSLEER come from the germline V gene. The CDR3 DNA reads as TGCGCCAGCAGCCAAGGTTTTGCGGGAGAGCCCCCCTACAATGAGCAGTTCTTC. This translates into CASSQGFAGEPPYNEQFF.

The chain employs TRBV4-3 and TRBJ2-1; D perhaps matches TRBD1 (5 bases). V dropped 4 bases and J dropped 3 bases, with 16 bases sitting between them. The CDR3 length is 16 residues. CDR1 is LGHNA, CDR2 YSLEER, per germline. The CDR3 sequence is CASSPSGNSLYNEQFF. The CDR3, as DNA: TGCGCCAGCAGCCCCTCAGGGAACTCCCTCTACAATGAGCAGTTCTTC.